This entry features one T cell receptor beta chain sequence. Its antigen remains unidentified. There are no base qualities to consult, and no much larger clone falls within one base. These data are taken from a study of T cell responses to AZD1222 COVID-19 vaccine (dated by TCRdb to about 2021). Notes on the research overall: AZD1222 recipients whose second dose came at about 4 weeks and those whose second dose came at about 12 weeks were combined into one group, since spike-specific TCR depth and breadth did not differ between the two schedules. Enrollment into the trials was organized by age into subgroups of 18-55, 56-69 and 70-plus years, and those subgroups contained about 160, 30 and 59 TCR-sequenced participants, respectively. A total of 233 trial participants underwent TCR sequencing, of whom 207 received two doses of AZD1222 and around 26 received two doses of the MenACWY control vaccine. Study-wide findings and limitations: Conclusions about previously exposed vaccinees were limited because only 5 or 6 AZD1222 recipients were SARS-CoV-2 seropositive at baseline. Reportedly, almost half of the unique spike-specific TCRs recognized epitopes lying outside the regions that are mutated in the B.1.351 and B.1.1.7 variants. CD4 TCRs associated with the vaccine covered the entire spike protein, and the dominant responses were in regions 160-218 and 743-854. Because no day 14 peak-response samples were available, the repertoires could be characterized only after the peak T cell response. In the small 56-69-year group, the increase in depth fell short of significance, most likely because of low power. After two AZD1222 doses, both the breadth and the depth of spike-specific TCRs were significantly higher than at day 0 and than in MenACWY recipients. Participants were mostly white British and included more females than males, and it was suggested by the authors that clonal diversity may have been underestimated.

The CDR3 regions of human TCRbeta chains were analyzed by immunosequencing. The paper's data handling went like this. TCRs in the repertoires were compared against a reference library of SARS-CoV-2-specific TCRs that had been generated with the MIRA antigen-specificity platform. Breadth was defined as the fraction of unique TCRs that were SARS-CoV-2-associated. Depth was defined as the fraction of total T cells that were SARS-CoV-2-associated. Using the MIRA data, every spike-specific TCR was mapped to the spike region that the TCR reacted to and assigned to either a CD4 or a CD8 class. Log10-transformed breadth and depth values were compared by one-way ANOVA with Sidak's multiple comparisons tests. TCRdb holds this immuneACCESS table with in-frame rearrangements only. Some clones are missing; in checked studies, unresolved V genes explain under half, and the rest has no known cause. V, J and clone size are taken as reported in that table, and D and trimming were inferred from the DNA itself. In all, the sample holds around 120,000 clones, and around 96% of those were seen once. The leading ten clones occupy approximately 2.2% of the sample.

The sample's time point label, decoded: baseline before first vaccination. Vaccinee samples were obtained from the UK trials COV001 and COV002, which included a single-blind randomized controlled phase 2/3 trial of AZD1222 (ChAdOx1 nCoV-19) in healthy adults. Trial participant PBMC samples were collected at day 0 and day 28 after the second dose for TCRbeta chain sequencing. The germline V end is reduced by 0 bases and the J end by 3 bases; junction bases left unmatched: 4. The germline V gene yields KGHSH for CDR1 and LQKENI for CDR2. The CDR3 sequence holds 15 residues, the cysteine and phenylalanine included. Only the CDR3 DNA is retained, 45 bases long and in frame from the first base.

This chain joins TRBV18 to TRBJ2-7; 8 central bases correspond to TRBD2. The sample was peripheral blood, taken on day 0 of AZD1222 vaccination. The clonotype comes from an adult in good health. The CDR3 protein: CASSPPAGGGYEQYF. The nucleotides are TGTGCCAGCTCACCACCCGCGGGAGGAGGCTACGAGCAGTACTTC.